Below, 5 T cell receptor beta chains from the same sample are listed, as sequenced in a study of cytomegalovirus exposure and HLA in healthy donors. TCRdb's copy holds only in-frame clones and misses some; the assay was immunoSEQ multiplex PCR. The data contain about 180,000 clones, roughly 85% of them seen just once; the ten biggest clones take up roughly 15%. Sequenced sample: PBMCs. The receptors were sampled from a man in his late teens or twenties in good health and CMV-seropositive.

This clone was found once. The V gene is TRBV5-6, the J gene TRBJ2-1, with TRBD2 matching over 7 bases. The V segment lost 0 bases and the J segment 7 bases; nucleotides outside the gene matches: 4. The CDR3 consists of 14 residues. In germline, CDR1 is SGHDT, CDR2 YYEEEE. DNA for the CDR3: TGTGCCAGCAGCTTGGCGGGAGGTATGAATGAGCAGTTCTTC. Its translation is CASSLAGGMNEQFF.

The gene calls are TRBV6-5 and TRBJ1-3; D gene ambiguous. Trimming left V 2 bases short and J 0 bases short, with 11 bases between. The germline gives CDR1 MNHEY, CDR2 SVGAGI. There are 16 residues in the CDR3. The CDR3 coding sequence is TGTGCCAGCAGTTACGATCCAGGTTCCTCTGGAAACACCATATATTTT. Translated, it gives CASSYDPGSSGNTIYF.

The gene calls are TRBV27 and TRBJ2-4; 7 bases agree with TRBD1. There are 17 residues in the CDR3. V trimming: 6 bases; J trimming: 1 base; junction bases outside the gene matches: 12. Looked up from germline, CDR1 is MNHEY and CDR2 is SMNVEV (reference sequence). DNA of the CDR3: TGTGCCAGCAGCCTATGGGACAGACCAGGGGCCAAAAACATTCAGTACTTC. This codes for CASSLWDRPGAKNIQYF.

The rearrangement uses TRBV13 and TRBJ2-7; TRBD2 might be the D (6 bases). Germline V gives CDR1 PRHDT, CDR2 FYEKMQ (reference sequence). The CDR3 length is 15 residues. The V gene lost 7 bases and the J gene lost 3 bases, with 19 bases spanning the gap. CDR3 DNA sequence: TGTGCCAGCAACCTCAAGAAAGCGGGCGTCTACGAGCAGTACTTC. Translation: CASNLKKAGVYEQYF.

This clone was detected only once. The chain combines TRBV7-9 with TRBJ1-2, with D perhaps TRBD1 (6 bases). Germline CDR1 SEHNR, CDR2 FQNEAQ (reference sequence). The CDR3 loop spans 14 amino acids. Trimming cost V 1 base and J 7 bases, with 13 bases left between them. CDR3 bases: TGTGCCAGCAGCTTAGTGGCGGGGGGCTCTGGCTACACCTTC. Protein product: CASSLVAGGSGYTF.